The 3 T cell receptor beta chains in this list originate from one sample, sequenced in a study of blood T cell repertoires in COVID-19. Profiled with immunoSEQ multiplex PCR; TCRdb holds only in-frame clones, not every one. The sample yields over 150,000 clones, roughly 80% seen once. The specimen was peripheral blood. The receptors were sampled from a man between 18 and 29 years old with active or convalescent COVID-19.

This chain joins TRBV5-6 and TRBJ2-7, with D tentatively TRBD1 (6 bases). Trimming stripped 4 bases from V and 0 bases from J, with 14 bases between. Germline loops: CDR1 SGHDT, CDR2 YYEEEE. The CDR3 covers 15 residues. The CDR3 reads CASSPWTAGSYEQYF. The DNA of the CDR3 is TGTGCCAGCAGCCCGTGGACAGCTGGCTCCTACGAGCAGTACTTC.

This clone was counted once. This sequence joins TRBV6-5 and TRBJ2-7; 12 nucleotides agree with TRBD1. Looked up from germline, CDR1 is MNHEY and CDR2 is SVGAGI. The V gene end was trimmed by 1 base and the J gene end by 3 bases; junction bases not matched to a gene: 4. This CDR3 has 16 amino acids. CDR3 in amino acids: CASSYFGTGGFYEQYF. DNA of the CDR3: TGTGCCAGCAGTTACTTCGGGACAGGGGGCTTCTACGAGCAGTACTTC.

There are a few counts of this clone. The chain couples TRBV6-5 to TRBJ1-6; 7 nucleotides align to TRBD1. The V gene's germline CDR1 is MNHEY and CDR2 SVGAGI. This CDR3 is built from 13 residues. J gave up 10 bases and V 6 bases, and 6 bases lay outside the gene matches. CDR3 DNA sequence: TGTGCCAGCAGAAGACAGGGCCAGTCACCCCTCCACTTT. Translation gives CASRRQGQSPLHF.